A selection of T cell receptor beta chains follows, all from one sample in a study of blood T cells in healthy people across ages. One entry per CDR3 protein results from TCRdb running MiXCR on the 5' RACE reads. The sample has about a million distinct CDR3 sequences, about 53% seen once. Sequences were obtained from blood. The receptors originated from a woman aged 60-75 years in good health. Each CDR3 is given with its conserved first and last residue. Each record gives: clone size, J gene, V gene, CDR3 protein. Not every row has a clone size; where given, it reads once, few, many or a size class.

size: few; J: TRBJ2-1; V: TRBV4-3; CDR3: CASSQVGASGKFYNEQFF
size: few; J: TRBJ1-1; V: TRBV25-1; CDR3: CASSEYRYTEAFF
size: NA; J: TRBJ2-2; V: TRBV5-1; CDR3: CASSLAEVAGHTGELFF
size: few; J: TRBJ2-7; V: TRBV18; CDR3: CASSPPSAAGEQYF
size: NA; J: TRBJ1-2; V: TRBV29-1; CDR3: CSVEDRVGYTF
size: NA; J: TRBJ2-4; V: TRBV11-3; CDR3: CASSTDRGHIQYF
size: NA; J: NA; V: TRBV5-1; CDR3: CASSHAARAPAIQYF
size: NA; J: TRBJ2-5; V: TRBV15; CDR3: CATSRDRSSGETQYF
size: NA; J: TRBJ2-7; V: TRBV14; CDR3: CASSHGTGGSSYEQYF
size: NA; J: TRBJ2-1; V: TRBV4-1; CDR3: CASSQSLAGGYNEQFF
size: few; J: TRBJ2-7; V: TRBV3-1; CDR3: CASSQRIFLPYEQYF
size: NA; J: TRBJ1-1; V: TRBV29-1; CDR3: CSGERGNEAFF
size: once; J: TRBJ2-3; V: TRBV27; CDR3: CASSFKSTDTQYF
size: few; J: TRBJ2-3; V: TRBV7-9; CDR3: CASSLANNFPSTDTQYF
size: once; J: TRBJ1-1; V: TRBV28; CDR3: CASSLFVSDTEAFF
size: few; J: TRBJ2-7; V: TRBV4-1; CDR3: CASREQRDPSGAQYF
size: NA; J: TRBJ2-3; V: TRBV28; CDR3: CASSFPAKLAGTDTQYF
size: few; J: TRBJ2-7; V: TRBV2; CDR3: CASSVGLAGVGDEQYF
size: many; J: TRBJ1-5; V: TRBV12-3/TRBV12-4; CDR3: CASSLANQPQHF
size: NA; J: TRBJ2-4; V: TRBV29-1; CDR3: CSVEFRGAQNIQYF
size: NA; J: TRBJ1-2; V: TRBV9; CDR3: CASSVGPHAEGYTF
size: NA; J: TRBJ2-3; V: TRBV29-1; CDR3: CGVGDNTQYF
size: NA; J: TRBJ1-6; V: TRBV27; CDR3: CASSFQEYSPLHF
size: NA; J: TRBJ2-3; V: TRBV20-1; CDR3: CSASGRIEDTQYF
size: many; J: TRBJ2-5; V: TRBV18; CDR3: CASSPLSQETQYF
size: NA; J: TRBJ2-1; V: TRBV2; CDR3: CASSDQLAANEQFF
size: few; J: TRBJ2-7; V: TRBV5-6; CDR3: CASRSYGGGIYEQYF
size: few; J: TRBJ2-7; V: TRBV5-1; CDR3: CASSFVSDPPYEQYF
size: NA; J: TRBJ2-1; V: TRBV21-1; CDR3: CASSDGEGQVGSNEQFF
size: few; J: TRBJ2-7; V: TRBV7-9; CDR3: CASSLDLGGKAYEQYF
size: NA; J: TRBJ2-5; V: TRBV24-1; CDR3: CATSDRDTYLQETQYF
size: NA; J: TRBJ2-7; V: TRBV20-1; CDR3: CSARDRWAGEQYF
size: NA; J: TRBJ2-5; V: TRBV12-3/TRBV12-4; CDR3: CASSQDPRTGETQYF
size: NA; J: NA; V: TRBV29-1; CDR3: CSAGQPGTGGHEQYF
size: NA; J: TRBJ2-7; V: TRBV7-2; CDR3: CASSLDPGIAYEQYF
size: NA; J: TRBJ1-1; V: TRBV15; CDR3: CATSVTPNTEAFF
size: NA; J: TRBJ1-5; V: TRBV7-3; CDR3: CASSPQYRGGNQPQHF
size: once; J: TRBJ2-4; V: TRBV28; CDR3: CASSPPRATGNIQYF
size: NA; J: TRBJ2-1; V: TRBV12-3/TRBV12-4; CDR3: CASSLSAIYNEQFF
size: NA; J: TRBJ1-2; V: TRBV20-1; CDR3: CSASSGGYTF
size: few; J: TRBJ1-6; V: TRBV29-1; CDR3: CSVGDRGNASPLHF
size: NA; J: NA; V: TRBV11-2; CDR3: CAGSPRLGRVPGEQYF